This T cell receptor (beta chain) was sequenced for a study of monozygotic twins with inflammatory bowel disease. Study-wide results and limits: Variability may have been added to patient repertoires by differing immunosuppressive treatments.

Germline lookup yields CDR1 KGHDR and CDR2 SFDVKD. The CDR3 covers 14 residues. Details on this clonotype: Its antigen is not identified.

One entry per CDR3 protein, without DNA, is what TCRdb gives after re-calling the 5' RACE reads. The sample includes under 150,000 distinct CDR3 sequences. Every donor provided one blood sample measuring roughly 2.4 ml. The chain couples TRBV24-1 to TRBJ1-3. Sequenced: blood. The source of this sequence is a human donor with ulcerative colitis or Crohn's disease, or a healthy co-twin of an affected twin (not recorded which). CDR3 protein: CATSDSDSGNTIYF.